The rows below give T cell receptor beta chains drawn from one sample of a study of blood T cell repertoires in COVID-19. Here immunoSEQ multiplex PCR was the method, and the copy in TCRdb shows in-frame clones only, minus some. There are about 42,000 clones in the sample; 70% to 90% occur only once, and around 2.3% lies in the top ten. The specimen sequenced was peripheral blood. These receptor sequences come from a human donor in a cohort sampled during active COVID-19. The CDR3 runs from the conserved cysteine through the conserved F or W. A D gene is named only where the DNA matches it firmly. Only part of the rows carry a size: once, few, many, or a class if the clone is expanded.

TRBJ1-2	once	TRBV6-5	TRBD1	CASRDRDRAVYGYTF	TGTGCCAGCAGAGACCGGGACAGGGCTGTCTATGGCTACACCTTC
TRBJ2-7	.	TRBV27	.	CASSLQGFYEQYF	TGTGCCAGCAGTTTGCAGGGTTTCTACGAGCAGTACTTC
TRBJ1-2	.	TRBV6-6	.	CASSGSAGGSRNYGYTF	TGTGCCAGCAGTGGATCCGCCGGGGGTTCAAGGAACTATGGCTACACCTTC
TRBJ2-7	once	TRBV5-6	TRBD1	CASSFRTGEHYEQYF	TGTGCCAGCAGCTTCAGGACAGGGGAACACTACGAGCAGTACTTC
TRBJ1-4	.	TRBV7-9	TRBD1	CASSLVAGGVTNEKLFF	TGTGCCAGCAGCTTAGTGGCAGGGGGCGTCACTAATGAAAAACTGTTTTTT
TRBJ1-2	once	TRBV12-3/TRBV12-4	.	CASSPWDNSGYTF	TGTGCCAGCAGTCCGTGGGACAACTCAGGCTACACCTTC
TRBJ2-7	.	TRBV7-8	TRBD1	CASSLEGQRTYEQYF	TGTGCCAGCAGCTTAGAGGGACAGCGAACCTACGAGCAGTACTTC
TRBJ1-2	.	TRBV11-2	TRBD1	CASSFTDRGRDGYTF	TGTGCCAGCAGCTTTACGGACAGGGGTCGCGATGGCTACACCTTC
TRBJ2-3	.	TRBV6-5	TRBD1	CASIRDRVTDTQYF	TGTGCCAGCATTAGGGACAGGGTCACAGATACGCAGTATTTT
TRBJ2-3	.	TRBV5-1	.	CASHYGGGPQDTQYF	TGCGCCAGCCATTATGGGGGGGGGCCTCAAGATACGCAGTATTTT
TRBJ2-5	.	TRBV4-2	TRBD2	CASSQGGIGLAGGETQYF	TGTGCCAGCAGCCAAGGGGGGATTGGACTAGCCGGTGGAGAGACCCAGTACTTC
TRBJ1-2	few	TRBV30	.	CAWSSGTKDYGYTF	TGTGCCTGGAGTTCAGGCACGAAGGACTATGGCTACACCTTC
TRBJ2-6	.	TRBV19	.	CASSISGGSGANVLTF	TGTGCCAGTAGTATTTCCGGCGGCTCTGGGGCCAACGTCCTGACTTTC
TRBJ1-6	.	TRBV20-1	.	CSASNRGDNSPLHF	TGCAGTGCTAGTAACCGCGGCGATAATTCACCCCTCCACTTT
TRBJ1-1	.	TRBV4-1	.	CASSQETLAASTEAFF	TGCGCCAGCAGCCAAGAAACTCTAGCTGCCAGCACTGAAGCTTTCTTT
TRBJ2-7	.	TRBV5-4	TRBD2	CASSVSGSYEQYF	TGTGCCAGCAGCGTTAGCGGGTCATACGAGCAGTACTTC